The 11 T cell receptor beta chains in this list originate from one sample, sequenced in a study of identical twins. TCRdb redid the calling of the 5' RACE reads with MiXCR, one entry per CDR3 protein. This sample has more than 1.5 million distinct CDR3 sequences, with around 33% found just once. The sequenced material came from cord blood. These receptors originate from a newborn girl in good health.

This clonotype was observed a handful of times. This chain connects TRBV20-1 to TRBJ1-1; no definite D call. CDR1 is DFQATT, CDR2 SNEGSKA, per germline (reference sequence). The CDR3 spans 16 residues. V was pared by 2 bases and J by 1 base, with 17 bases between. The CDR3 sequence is CSARYGRWLSNTEAFF. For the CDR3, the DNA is TGCAGTGCTAGATATGGGCGGTGGCTGTCGAACACTGAAGCTTTCTTT.

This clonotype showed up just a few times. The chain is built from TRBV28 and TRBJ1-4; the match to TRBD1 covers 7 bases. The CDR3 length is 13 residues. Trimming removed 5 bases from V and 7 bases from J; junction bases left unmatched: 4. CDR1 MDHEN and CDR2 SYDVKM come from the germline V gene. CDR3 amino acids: CASSTWTGEKLFF. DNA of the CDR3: TGTGCCAGCAGTACATGGACAGGTGAAAAACTGTTTTTT.

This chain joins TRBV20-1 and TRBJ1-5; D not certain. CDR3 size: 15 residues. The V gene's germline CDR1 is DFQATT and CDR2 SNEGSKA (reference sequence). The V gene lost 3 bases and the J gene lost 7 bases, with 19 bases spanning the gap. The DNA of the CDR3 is TGCAGTGCTAGCCCAACAGTAAGCGGCGGGCAGCCCCAGCATTTT. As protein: CSASPTVSGGQPQHF.

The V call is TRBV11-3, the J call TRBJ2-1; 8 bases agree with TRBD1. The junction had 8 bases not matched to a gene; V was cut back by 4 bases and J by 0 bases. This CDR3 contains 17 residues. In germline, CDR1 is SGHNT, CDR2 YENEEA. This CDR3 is CASSSGQGVSSYNEQFF. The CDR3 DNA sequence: TGTGCCAGCAGCTCCGGACAGGGCGTTAGCTCCTACAATGAGCAGTTCTTC.

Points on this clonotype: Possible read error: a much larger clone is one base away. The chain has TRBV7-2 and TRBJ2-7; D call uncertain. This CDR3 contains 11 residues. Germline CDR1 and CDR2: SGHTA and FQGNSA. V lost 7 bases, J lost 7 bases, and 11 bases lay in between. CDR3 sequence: CASTPGNEQYF. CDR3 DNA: TGTGCCAGCACCCCTGGTAATGAGCAGTACTTC.

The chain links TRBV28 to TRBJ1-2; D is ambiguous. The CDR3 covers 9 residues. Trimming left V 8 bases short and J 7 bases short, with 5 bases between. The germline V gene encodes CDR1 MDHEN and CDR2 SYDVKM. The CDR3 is CASGFGYTF. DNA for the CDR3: TGTGCCAGCGGGTTTGGCTACACCTTC.

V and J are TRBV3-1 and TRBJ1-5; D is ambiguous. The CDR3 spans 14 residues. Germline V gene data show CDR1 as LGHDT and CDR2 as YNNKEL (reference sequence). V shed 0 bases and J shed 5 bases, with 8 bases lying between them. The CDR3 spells CASSQDTPHQPQHF. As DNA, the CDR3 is TGTGCCAGCAGCCAAGATACGCCCCATCAGCCCCAGCATTTT.

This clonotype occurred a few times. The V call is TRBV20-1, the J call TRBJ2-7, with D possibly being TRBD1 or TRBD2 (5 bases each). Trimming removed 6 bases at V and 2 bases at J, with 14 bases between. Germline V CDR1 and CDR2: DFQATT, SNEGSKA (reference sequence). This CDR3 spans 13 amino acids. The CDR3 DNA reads TGCAGTGCCCGTGGCAGGGAGACCTACGAGCAGTACTTC. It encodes CSARGRETYEQYF.

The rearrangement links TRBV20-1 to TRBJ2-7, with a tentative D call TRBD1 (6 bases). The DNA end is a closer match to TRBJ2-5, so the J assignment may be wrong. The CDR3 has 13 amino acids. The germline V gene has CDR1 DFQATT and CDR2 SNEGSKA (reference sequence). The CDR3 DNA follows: TGCAGTGCTAGAGGTAGCAGGGGAGAGACCCAGTACTTC. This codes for CSARGSRGETQYF.

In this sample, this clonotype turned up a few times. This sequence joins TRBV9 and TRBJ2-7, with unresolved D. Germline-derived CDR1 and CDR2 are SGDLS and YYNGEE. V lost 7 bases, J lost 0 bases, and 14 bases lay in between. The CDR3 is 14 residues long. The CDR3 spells CASGVGPASYEQYF. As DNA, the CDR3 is TGTGCCAGCGGGGTAGGGCCCGCCTCCTACGAGCAGTACTTC.

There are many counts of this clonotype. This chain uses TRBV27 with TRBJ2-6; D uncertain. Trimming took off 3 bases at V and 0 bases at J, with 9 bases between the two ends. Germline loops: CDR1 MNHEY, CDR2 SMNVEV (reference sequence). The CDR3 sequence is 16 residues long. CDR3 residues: CASSLRRISGANVLTF. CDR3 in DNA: TGTGCCAGCAGTTTGAGACGGATCTCTGGGGCCAACGTCCTGACTTTC. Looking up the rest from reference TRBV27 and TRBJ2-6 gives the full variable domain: EAQVTQNPRYLITVTGKKLTVTCSQNMNHEYMSWYRQDPGLGLRQIYYSMNVEVTDKGDVPEGYKVSRKEKRNFPLILESPSPNQTSLYFCASSLRRISGANVLTFGAGSRLTVL.